The clone carrying this T cell receptor beta chain was detected only a few times. This entry is derived from a study of T cells in Graves' hyperthyroidism and ophthalmopathy. Study background: Once the initial diagnosis was made, peripheral blood was obtained before any treatment.

This CDR3 has 14 residues. Germline values: CDR1 DFQATT, CDR2 SNEGSKA (reference sequence). With 5 bases clipped from V and 9 bases from J, the junction kept 11 bases outside the gene matches. It was RNA transcripts that yielded the amplified TCR beta CDR3 regions. First-round RT-PCR with HTBI primers amplified the TCR CDR3 region. TCRdb re-called the multiplex PCR reads through MiXCR, storing one row per CDR3 protein. In the table there are about 560,000 distinct CDR3 sequences, approximately 16% of which are singletons. With a duration under 2 months, the hyperthyroidism was newly diagnosed in patients aged 18 to 65. Diagnosing involved the use of clinical symptoms, serum thyroxine and TRAb, thyroid ultrasound and orbital computed tomography. PBMCs were derived from roughly 10 ml fresh peripheral blood.

The sequencing sample was made of blood. The receptor was derived from a woman in her late teens or twenties with Graves' hyperthyroidism. The chain carries TRBV20-1 and TRBJ1-3; TRBD1 agrees at 9 bases. CDR3 bases: TGCAGTGCTGTCCGGGACAGGGTACCTATCACCATATATTTT. This sequence encodes CSAVRDRVPITIYF.